This entry features one TCR beta chain sequence. Germline CDR1 and CDR2: SGHDN and FVKESK. This CDR3 region has 16 residues. This specimen belongs to a study of control samples from healthy donors and cancer patients. Clones were sequenced by immunoSEQ multiplex PCR, and TCRdb holds only the in-frame ones, with some missing. The sample includes roughly 92,000 clones, 86% of them seen just once. The chain carries TRBV14 and TRBJ2-7, with 10 bases matching TRBD2. The J call may be wrong; the DNA end is better matched by TRBJ2-1. The sample comprised blood. This receptor was identified in a woman aged 45-60 years in good health. CDR3 sequence reads: CASSPLSSGGRDEQFF. CDR3 nucleotides: TGTGCCAGCAGCCCCCTATCTAGCGGGGGAAGGGATGAGCAGTTCTTC.